This T cell receptor (beta chain) was observed in a study of shared clonotypes between healthy human individuals. Study-wide points: Though the depth was large, rarefaction showed that sorted-subset sequencing was incomplete. Having only a few donors restricted how much genetic and exposure-history diversity was captured.

For this clone: No antigen is known for it.

Germline assignment: CDR1 SGHDT and CDR2 YYEEEE. Trimming removed 5 bases at V and 0 bases at J, with 12 bases between. CDR3 length: 15 amino acids. Per the study methods: ImmunoSEQ yielded junction-only sequences lacking quality scores, so filtering differed. Clones were sequenced by immunoSEQ multiplex PCR, and TCRdb holds only the in-frame ones, with some missing. That table gives V, J and clone size, and the DNA gave D and trimming. The repertoire holds approximately 2.5 million clones, with 93% as singletons. The sequence came from a man aged 18 to 30 in good health. Some clones in this sample may be carry-over from other donors' samples. Sequencing was carried out using naive CD4+ T cells from PBMCs. The subset here: CD45RA+ positively selected. The V and J genes are TRBV5-6 and TRBJ1-3; maybe TRBD1 (5 bases). The CDR3 reads CASSLGAYSGNTIYF. CDR3 DNA sequence: TGTGCCAGCAGTCTCGGGGCCTACTCTGGAAACACCATATATTTT.